Sequencing of this T cell receptor (beta chain) was carried out in a study of blood T cells in healthy people across ages. Study results and limitations: From one million sequenced T cells, diversity estimates were lower bounds. Naive T cell percentage showed a strong correlation with TCR beta diversity.

Using a J-beta primer mix together with a sample-barcoded 5' primer, a second PCR was run for about 6 to 12 cycles. One entry per CDR3 protein results from TCRdb running MiXCR on the 5' RACE reads. The data contain some 780,000 distinct CDR3 sequences, around three fifths of them singletons. The CDR3 sequence is 17 residues long. Germline-derived CDR1 and CDR2 are SGHTA and FQGNSA. The ends lost 5 bases at V and 11 bases at J; junction bases unmatched: 19. All donors came from Russia, were Caucasian and healthy, and spanned ages about 6 to 90. As concerns this clonotype: What it binds is unknown.

The chain is built from TRBV7-2 and TRBJ2-5; 11 bases agree with TRBD2. This TCR derives from a man aged 35-49 years in good health. Specimen: blood. The CDR3 loop reads CASSGQGLAVRYNEQYF. The CDR3 coding sequence is TGTGCCAGCAGCGGACAGGGACTAGCGGTGAGATACAATGAGCAGTACTTC. The entire variable domain, with the rest obtained from reference TRBV7-2 and TRBJ2-5, is as follows: GAGVSQSPSNKVTEKGKDVELRCDPISGHTALYWYRQSLGQGLEFLIYFQGNSAPDKSGLPSDRFSAERTGGSVSTLTIQRTQQEDSAVYLCASSGQGLAVRYNEQYFGPGTRLLVL.